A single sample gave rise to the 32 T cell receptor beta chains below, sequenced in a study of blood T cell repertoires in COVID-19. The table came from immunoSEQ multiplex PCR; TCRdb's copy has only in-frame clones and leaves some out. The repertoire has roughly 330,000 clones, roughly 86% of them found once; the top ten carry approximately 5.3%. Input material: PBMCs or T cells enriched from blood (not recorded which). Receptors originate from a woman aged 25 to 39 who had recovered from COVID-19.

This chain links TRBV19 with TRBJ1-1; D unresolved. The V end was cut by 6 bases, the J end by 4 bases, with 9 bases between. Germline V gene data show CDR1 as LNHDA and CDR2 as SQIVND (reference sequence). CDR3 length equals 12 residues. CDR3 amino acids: CASRIRGTEAFF. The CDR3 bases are TGTGCCAGTAGAATCCGGGGCACTGAAGCTTTCTTT. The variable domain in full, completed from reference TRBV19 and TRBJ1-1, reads DGGITQSPKYLFRKEGQNVTLSCEQNLNHDAMYWYRQDPGQGLRLIYYSQIVNDFQKGDIAEGYSVSREKKESFPLTVTSAQKNPTAFYLCASRIRGTEAFFGQGTRLTVV.

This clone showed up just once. CDR3 bases: TGTGCCAGCAGTTACTCCACTTCCGGGACAGCCTTATCCTACAATGAGCAGTTCTTC. Translating gives CASSYSTSGTALSYNEQFF. The chain has TRBV27 and TRBJ2-1; TRBD1 aligns across 7 bases. In germline, CDR1 is MNHEY, CDR2 SMNVEV (reference sequence). The CDR3 spans 19 residues. V lost 4 bases, J lost 1 base, and 16 bases stayed unmatched.

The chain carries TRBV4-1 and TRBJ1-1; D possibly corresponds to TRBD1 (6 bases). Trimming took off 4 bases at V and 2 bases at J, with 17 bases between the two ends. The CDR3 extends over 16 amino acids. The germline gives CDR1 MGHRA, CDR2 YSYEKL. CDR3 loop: CASSLPPGTPNTEAFF. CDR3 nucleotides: TGCGCCAGCAGCCTCCCCCCAGGGACACCTAACACTGAAGCTTTCTTT.

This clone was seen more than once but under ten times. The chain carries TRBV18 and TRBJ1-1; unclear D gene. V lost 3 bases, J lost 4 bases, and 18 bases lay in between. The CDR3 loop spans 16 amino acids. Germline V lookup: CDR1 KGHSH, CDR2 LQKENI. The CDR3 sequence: CASSPPNLISGTEAFF. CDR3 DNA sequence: TGTGCCAGCTCACCCCCTAATTTAATTTCGGGCACTGAAGCTTTCTTT. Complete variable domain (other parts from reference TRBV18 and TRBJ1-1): NAGVMQNPRHLVRRRGQEARLRCSPMKGHSHVYWYRQLPEEGLKFMVYLQKENIIDESGMPKERFSAEFPKEGPSILRIQQVVRGDSAAYFCASSPPNLISGTEAFFGQGTRLTVV.

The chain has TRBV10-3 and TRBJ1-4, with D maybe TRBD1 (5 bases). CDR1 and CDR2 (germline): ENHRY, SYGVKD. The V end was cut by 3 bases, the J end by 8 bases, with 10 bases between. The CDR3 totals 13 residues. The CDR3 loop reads CAISDRVQEKLFF. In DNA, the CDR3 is TGTGCCATCAGTGACAGGGTTCAAGAAAAACTGTTTTTT.

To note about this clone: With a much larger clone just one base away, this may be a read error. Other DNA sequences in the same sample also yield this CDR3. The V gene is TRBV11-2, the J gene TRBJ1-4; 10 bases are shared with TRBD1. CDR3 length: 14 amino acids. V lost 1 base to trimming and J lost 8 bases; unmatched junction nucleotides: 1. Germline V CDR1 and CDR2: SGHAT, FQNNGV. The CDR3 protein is CASSLGQGAEKLFF. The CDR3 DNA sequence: TGTGCCAGCAGCTTAGGACAGGGGGCGGAAAAACTGTTTTTT. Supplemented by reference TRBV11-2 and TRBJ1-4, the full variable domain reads EAGVAQSPRYKIIEKRQSVAFWCNPISGHATLYWYQQILGQGPKLLIQFQNNGVVDDSQLPKDRFSAERLKGVDSTLKIQPAKLEDSAVYLCASSLGQGAEKLFFGSGTQLSVL.

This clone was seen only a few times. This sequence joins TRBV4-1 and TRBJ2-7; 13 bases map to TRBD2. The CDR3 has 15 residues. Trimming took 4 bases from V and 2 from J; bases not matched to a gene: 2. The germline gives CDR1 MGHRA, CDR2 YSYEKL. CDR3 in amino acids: CASSRTSGGTYEQYF. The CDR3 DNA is TGCGCCAGCAGCCGGACTAGCGGGGGTACCTACGAGCAGTACTTC.

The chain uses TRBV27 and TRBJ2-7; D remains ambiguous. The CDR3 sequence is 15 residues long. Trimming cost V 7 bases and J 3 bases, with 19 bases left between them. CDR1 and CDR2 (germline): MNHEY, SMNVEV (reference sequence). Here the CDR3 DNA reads TGTGCCAGCACACCCCAACCCGGAGTGGGCTACGAGCAGTACTTC. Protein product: CASTPQPGVGYEQYF.

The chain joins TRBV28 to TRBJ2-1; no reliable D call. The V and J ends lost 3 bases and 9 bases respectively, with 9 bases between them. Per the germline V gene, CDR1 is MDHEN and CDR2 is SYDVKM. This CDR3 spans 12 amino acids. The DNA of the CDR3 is TGTGCCAGCAGTTTTCCAGGAAGTGAGCAGTTCTTC. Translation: CASSFPGSEQFF.

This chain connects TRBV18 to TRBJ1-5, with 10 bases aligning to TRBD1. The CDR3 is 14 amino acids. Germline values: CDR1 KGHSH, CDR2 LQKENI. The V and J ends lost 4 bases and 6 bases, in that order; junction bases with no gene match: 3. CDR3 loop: CASSRDRGGQPQHF. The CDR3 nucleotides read TGTGCCAGCTCACGGGACAGGGGCGGTCAGCCCCAGCATTTT.

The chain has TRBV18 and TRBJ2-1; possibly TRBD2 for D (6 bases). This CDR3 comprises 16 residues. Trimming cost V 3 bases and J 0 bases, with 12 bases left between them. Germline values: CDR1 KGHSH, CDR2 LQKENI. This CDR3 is CASSPFAGGSYNEQFF. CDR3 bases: TGTGCCAGCTCACCTTTTGCCGGGGGCTCCTACAATGAGCAGTTCTTC.

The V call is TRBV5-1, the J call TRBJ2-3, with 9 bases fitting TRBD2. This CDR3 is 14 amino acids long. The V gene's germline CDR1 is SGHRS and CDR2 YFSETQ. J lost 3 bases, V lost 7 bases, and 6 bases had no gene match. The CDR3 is CASQRGVVTDTQYF. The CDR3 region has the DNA TGCGCCAGCCAGCGGGGGGTAGTAACAGATACGCAGTATTTT.

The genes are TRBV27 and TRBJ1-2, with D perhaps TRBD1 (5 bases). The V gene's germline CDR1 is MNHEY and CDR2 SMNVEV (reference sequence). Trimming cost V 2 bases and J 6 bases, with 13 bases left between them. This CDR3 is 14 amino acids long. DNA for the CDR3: TGTGCCAGCAGTTTAGGGGTCCAGGGTAATGGCTACACCTTC. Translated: CASSLGVQGNGYTF.

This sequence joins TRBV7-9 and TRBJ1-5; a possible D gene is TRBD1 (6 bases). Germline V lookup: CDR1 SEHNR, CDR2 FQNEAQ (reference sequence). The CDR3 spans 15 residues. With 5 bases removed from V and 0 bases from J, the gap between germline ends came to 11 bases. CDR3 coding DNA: TGTGCCAGCAGCGCCGGGACACTTAGCAATCAGCCCCAGCATTTT. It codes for CASSAGTLSNQPQHF.

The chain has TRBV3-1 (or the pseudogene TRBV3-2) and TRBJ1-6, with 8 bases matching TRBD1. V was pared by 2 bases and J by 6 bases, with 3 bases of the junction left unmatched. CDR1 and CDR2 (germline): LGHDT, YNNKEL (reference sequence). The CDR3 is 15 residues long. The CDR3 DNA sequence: TGTGCCAGCAGCCAACAGGGGGCGATTAATTCACCCCTCCACTTT. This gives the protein CASSQQGAINSPLHF.

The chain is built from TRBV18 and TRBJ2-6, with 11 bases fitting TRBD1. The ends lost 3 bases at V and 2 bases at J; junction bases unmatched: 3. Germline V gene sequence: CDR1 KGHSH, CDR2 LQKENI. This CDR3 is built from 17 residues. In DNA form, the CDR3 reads TGTGCCAGCTCACCGTGGACAGGGGGCGCTGGGGCCAACGTCCTGACTTTC. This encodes CASSPWTGGAGANVLTF. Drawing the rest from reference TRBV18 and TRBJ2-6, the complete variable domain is NAGVMQNPRHLVRRRGQEARLRCSPMKGHSHVYWYRQLPEEGLKFMVYLQKENIIDESGMPKERFSAEFPKEGPSILRIQQVVRGDSAAYFCASSPWTGGAGANVLTFGAGSRLTVL.

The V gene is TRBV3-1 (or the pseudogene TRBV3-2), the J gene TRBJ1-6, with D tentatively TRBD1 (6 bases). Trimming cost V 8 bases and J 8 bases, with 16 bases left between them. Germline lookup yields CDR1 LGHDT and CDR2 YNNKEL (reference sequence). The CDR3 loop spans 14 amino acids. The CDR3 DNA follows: TGTGCCAGCTCCTCAAATTCAGGGGATTCACCCCTCCACTTT. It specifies CASSSNSGDSPLHF.

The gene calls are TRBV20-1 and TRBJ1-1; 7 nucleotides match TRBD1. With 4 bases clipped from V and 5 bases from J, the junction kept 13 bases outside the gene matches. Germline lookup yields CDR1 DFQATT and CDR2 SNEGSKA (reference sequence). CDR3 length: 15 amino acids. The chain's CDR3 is CSANDGQVVGTEAFF. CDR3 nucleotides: TGCAGTGCTAATGATGGACAGGTAGTCGGAACTGAAGCTTTCTTT.

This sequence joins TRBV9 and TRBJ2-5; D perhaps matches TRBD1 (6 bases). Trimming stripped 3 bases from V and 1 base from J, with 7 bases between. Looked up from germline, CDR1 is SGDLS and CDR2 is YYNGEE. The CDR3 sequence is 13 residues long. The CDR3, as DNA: TGTGCCAGCAGCGAGGACAGCCAAGAGACCCAGTACTTC. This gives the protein CASSEDSQETQYF. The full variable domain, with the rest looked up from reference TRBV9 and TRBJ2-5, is DSGVTQTPKHLITATGQRVTLRCSPRSGDLSVYWYQQSLDQGLQFLIQYYNGEERAKGNILERFSAQQFPDLHSELNLSSLELGDSALYFCASSEDSQETQYFGPGTRLLVL.

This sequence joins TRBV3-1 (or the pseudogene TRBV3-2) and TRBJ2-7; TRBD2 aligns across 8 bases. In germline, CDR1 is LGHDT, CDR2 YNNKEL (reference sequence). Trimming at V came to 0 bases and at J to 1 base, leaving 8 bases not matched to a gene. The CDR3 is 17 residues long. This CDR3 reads CASSQDPGRGVSYEQYF. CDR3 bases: TGTGCCAGCAGCCAAGATCCGGGGCGGGGGGTTTCCTACGAGCAGTACTTC.

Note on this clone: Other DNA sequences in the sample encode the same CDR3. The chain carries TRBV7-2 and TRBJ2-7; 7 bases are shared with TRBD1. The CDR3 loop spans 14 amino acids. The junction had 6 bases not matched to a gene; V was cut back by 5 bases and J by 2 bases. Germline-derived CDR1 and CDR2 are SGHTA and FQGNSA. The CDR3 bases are TGTGCCAGCAGCGCCCGGGACAGTACCTACGAGCAGTACTTC. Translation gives CASSARDSTYEQYF.

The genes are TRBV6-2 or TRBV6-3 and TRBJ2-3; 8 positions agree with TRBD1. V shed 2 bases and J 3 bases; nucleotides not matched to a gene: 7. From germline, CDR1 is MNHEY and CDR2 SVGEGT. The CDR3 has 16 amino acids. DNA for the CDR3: TGTGCCAGCAGTTACGGAACGACAGGGGCGACAGATACGCAGTATTTT. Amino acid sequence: CASSYGTTGATDTQYF.

The CDR3 DNA sequence: TGCGCCAGCAGTGGATTTGGGGGGGGCACCGGGGAGCTGTTTTTT. The encoded protein is CASSGFGGGTGELFF. The chain joins TRBV10-2 to TRBJ2-2, with 7 bases lining up with TRBD2. V shed 4 bases, J shed 4 bases, and the junction held 6 bases outside the gene matches. This CDR3 spans 15 amino acids. The germline V gene encodes CDR1 WSHSY and CDR2 SAAADI.

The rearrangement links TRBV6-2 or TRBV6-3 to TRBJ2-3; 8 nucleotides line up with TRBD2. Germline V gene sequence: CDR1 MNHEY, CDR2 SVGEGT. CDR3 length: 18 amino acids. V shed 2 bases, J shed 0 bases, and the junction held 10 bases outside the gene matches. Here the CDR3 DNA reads TGTGCCAGCAGTTACGGTGCGGGGGGTAAATTGAGCACAGATACGCAGTATTTT. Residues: CASSYGAGGKLSTDTQYF.

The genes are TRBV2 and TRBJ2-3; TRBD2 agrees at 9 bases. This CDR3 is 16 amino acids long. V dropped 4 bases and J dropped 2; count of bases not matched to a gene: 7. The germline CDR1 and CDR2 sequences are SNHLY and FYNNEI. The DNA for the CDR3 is TGTGCCAGCAGTGTAGGGACTAGCCGAGACACAGATACGCAGTATTTT. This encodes CASSVGTSRDTDTQYF.

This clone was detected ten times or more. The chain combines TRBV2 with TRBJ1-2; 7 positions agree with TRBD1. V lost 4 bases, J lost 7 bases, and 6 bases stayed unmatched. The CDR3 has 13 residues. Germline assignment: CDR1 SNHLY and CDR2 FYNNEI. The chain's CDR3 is CASSGQGLGGYTF. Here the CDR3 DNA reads TGTGCCAGCAGTGGACAGGGTTTGGGTGGCTACACCTTC. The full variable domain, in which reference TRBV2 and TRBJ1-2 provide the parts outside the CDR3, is EPEVTQTPSHQVTQMGQEVILRCVPISNHLYFYWYRQILGQKVEFLVSFYNNEISEKSEIFDDQFSVERPDGSNFTLKIRSTKLEDSAMYFCASSGQGLGGYTFGSGTRLTVV.

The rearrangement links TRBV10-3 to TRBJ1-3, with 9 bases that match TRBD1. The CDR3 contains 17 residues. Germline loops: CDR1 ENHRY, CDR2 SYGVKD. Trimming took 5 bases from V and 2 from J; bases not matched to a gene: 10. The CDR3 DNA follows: TGTGCCATCAGTCCTGCCGGGACAGGGACGCCTGGAAACACCATATATTTT. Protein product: CAISPAGTGTPGNTIYF.

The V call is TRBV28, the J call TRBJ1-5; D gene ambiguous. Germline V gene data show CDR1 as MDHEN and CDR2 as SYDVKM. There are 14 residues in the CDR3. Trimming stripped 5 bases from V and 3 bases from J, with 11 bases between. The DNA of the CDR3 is TGTGCCAGCAGTCCGGGTCTTTTCAATCAGCCCCAGCATTTT. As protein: CASSPGLFNQPQHF.

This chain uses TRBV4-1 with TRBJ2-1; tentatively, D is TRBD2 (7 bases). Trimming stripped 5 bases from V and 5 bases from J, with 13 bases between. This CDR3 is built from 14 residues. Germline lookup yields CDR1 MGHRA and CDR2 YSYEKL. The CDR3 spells CASSVGGGNNEQFF. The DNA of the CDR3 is TGCGCCAGCAGCGTAGGGGGGGGAAACAATGAGCAGTTCTTC.

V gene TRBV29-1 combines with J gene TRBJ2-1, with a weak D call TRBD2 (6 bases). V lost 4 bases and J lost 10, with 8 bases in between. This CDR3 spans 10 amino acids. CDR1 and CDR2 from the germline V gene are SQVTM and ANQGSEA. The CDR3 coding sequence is TGCAGCGTTGCCGGACTAGAGCAGTTCTTC. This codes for CSVAGLEQFF.

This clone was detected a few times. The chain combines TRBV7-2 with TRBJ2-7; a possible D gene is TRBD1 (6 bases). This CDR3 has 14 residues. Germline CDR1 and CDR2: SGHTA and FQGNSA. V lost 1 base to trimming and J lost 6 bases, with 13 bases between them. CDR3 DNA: TGTGCCAGCAGCTTAGGACAGGTGGGCTCCGAGCAGTACTTC. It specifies CASSLGQVGSEQYF.

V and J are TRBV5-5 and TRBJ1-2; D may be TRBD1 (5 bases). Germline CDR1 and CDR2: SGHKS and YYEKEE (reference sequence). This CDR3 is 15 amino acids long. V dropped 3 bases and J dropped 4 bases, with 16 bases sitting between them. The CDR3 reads CASSWGDFLLYGYTF. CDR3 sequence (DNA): TGTGCCAGCAGCTGGGGGGACTTTTTACTCTATGGCTACACCTTC.